The source of this T cell receptor beta chain is a study of T cell changes during pregnancy in multiple sclerosis. This clone was seen once. Germline-derived CDR1 and CDR2 are GTSNPN and SVGIG (reference sequence). Trimming at V came to 1 base and at J to 4 bases, leaving 16 bases not matched to a gene. The CDR3 has 19 residues. TCRdb keeps only in-frame clones here, not all; method: immunoSEQ multiplex PCR. The sample shows under 45,000 clones, approximately 90% of them seen only once. The chain uses TRBV30 and TRBJ1-1; the match to TRBD1 covers 12 bases. Here the sequenced sample was CD8+ T cells from peripheral blood mononuclear cells, taken in the first trimester of pregnancy. The receptor comes from a female donor with multiple sclerosis, enrolled in a pregnancy study. In nucleotides, the CDR3 is TGTGCCTGGAGTGGAATTGACCCCGGGACAGGGGGCTTCAGCACTGAAGCTTTCTTT. Translation gives CAWSGIDPGTGGFSTEAFF.